Here is one TCR beta chain with its context. Antigen: not known. All available leukocytes, rather than a set cell count, yielded the blood DNA. Germline CDR1 and CDR2: PRHDT and FYEKMQ (reference sequence). This CDR3 has 13 amino acids. V lost 3 bases to trimming and J lost 4 bases, with 9 bases between them. The source of the sample is a study of human thymus T cells. Findings and caveats of the study: Use of V and J genes seemed skewed within the thymic and blood repertoires.

Clones were read by immunoSEQ multiplex PCR, and TCRdb kept only the in-frame ones, dropping some. In the table there are 46,000 or so clones, about 95% of which are singletons. The chain carries TRBV13 and TRBJ2-5, with unresolved D. The sample taken for sequencing was blood. This TCR was recovered from a girl less than two years old with a congenital heart defect but otherwise immunologically healthy. For the CDR3, the DNA is TGTGCCAGCAGCTTGAAGGGTAGAGAGACCCAGTACTTC. Protein product: CASSLKGRETQYF.